This is a list of T cell receptor beta chains from one sample in a study of blood T cell repertoires in COVID-19. The method was immunoSEQ multiplex PCR; TCRdb's version includes in-frame clones alone and lacks a portion of them. The profile shows about 200,000 clones, 70% to 90% of them singletons. Sequenced sample: PBMCs or T cells enriched from blood (not recorded which). These receptors were obtained from a woman aged 30 to 39 who had been exposed to COVID-19. Both conserved end residues are part of each CDR3. D genes are given only for firm matches. Some rows mark clone size as missing; the rest say once, few, many or name a class of expanded clone.

j_gene: TRBJ1-2
v_gene: TRBV5-1
d_gene: TRBD1
abundance: -
CDR3aa: CASSPTGVGYTF
CDR3nt: TGCGCCAGCAGCCCGACAGGGGTCGGCTACACCTTC

j_gene: TRBJ2-3
v_gene: TRBV11-2
d_gene: TRBD2
abundance: -
CDR3aa: CASSVTAGTMPHTQYF
CDR3nt: TGTGCCAGCAGCGTAACCGCCGGGACTATGCCGCATACGCAGTATTTT

j_gene: TRBJ1-3
v_gene: TRBV28
d_gene: -
abundance: -
CDR3aa: CATLDSGNTIYF
CDR3nt: TGTGCCACTTTAGACTCTGGAAACACCATATATTTT

j_gene: TRBJ1-2
v_gene: TRBV27
d_gene: -
abundance: once
CDR3aa: CASSSPTQGDYGYTF
CDR3nt: TGTGCCAGCAGTTCGCCAACACAGGGAGACTATGGCTACACCTTC

j_gene: TRBJ2-2
v_gene: TRBV11-3
d_gene: -
abundance: -
CDR3aa: CASSLSRGYTGELFF
CDR3nt: TGTGCCAGCAGCTTATCAAGGGGGTACACCGGGGAGCTGTTTTTT

j_gene: TRBJ1-5
v_gene: TRBV7-9
d_gene: TRBD1
abundance: few
CDR3aa: CASSPGGGNQPQHF
CDR3nt: TGTGCCAGCAGCCCAGGGGGAGGCAATCAGCCCCAGCATTTT

j_gene: TRBJ1-6
v_gene: TRBV25-1
d_gene: -
abundance: -
CDR3aa: CASGGLHSSYNSPLHF
CDR3nt: TGTGCCAGTGGGGGACTGCACAGCTCCTATAATTCACCCCTCCACTTT

j_gene: TRBJ1-6
v_gene: TRBV30
d_gene: -
abundance: once
CDR3aa: CAWSVNNSPLHF
CDR3nt: TGTGCCTGGAGTGTTAATAATTCACCCCTCCACTTT

j_gene: TRBJ1-1
v_gene: TRBV19
d_gene: TRBD1
abundance: -
CDR3aa: CASSTWDRTNTEAFF
CDR3nt: TGTGCCAGTAGTACGTGGGACAGGACGAACACTGAAGCTTTCTTT

j_gene: TRBJ2-7
v_gene: TRBV5-6
d_gene: TRBD2
abundance: -
CDR3aa: CASSLGSGGSYEQYF
CDR3nt: TGTGCCAGCAGCTTGGGTAGCGGGGGGTCCTACGAGCAGTACTTC

j_gene: TRBJ1-4
v_gene: TRBV2
d_gene: TRBD1
abundance: -
CDR3aa: CASRTGWEEKLFF
CDR3nt: TGTGCCAGCAGGACAGGGTGGGAGGAAAAACTGTTTTTT

j_gene: TRBJ1-3
v_gene: TRBV7-2
d_gene: -
abundance: -
CDR3aa: CASSGNGFGNTIYF
CDR3nt: TGTGCCAGCAGCGGAAACGGGTTTGGAAACACCATATATTTT

j_gene: TRBJ1-1
v_gene: TRBV11-2
d_gene: -
abundance: -
CDR3aa: CASTSPKNTEAFF
CDR3nt: TGTGCCAGCACCTCACCTAAGAACACTGAAGCTTTCTTT

j_gene: TRBJ1-2
v_gene: TRBV4-1
d_gene: TRBD1
abundance: -
CDR3aa: CASSEEGQGNYGYTF
CDR3nt: TGCGCCAGCAGCGAAGAAGGACAGGGTAACTATGGCTACACCTTC

j_gene: TRBJ2-3
v_gene: TRBV19
d_gene: -
abundance: -
CDR3aa: CASSIEGARADTQYF
CDR3nt: TGTGCCAGTAGTATAGAGGGGGCGAGGGCAGATACGCAGTATTTT

j_gene: TRBJ2-1
v_gene: TRBV15
d_gene: -
abundance: once
CDR3aa: CATSRHTNEQFF
CDR3nt: TGTGCCACCAGCAGGCACACCAATGAGCAGTTCTTC

j_gene: TRBJ1-1
v_gene: TRBV30
d_gene: -
abundance: few
CDR3aa: CAWSPGVTEAFF
CDR3nt: TGTGCCTGGAGCCCAGGGGTGACTGAAGCTTTCTTT

j_gene: TRBJ1-2
v_gene: TRBV5-1
d_gene: -
abundance: -
CDR3aa: CASSHGQGMASGYTF
CDR3nt: TGCGCCAGCAGCCACGGGCAGGGGATGGCTTCTGGCTACACCTTC

j_gene: TRBJ2-2
v_gene: TRBV11-2
d_gene: TRBD1
abundance: -
CDR3aa: CASRYWGQGDTGELFF
CDR3nt: TGTGCCAGCAGATACTGGGGACAGGGGGACACCGGGGAGCTGTTTTTT

j_gene: TRBJ1-4
v_gene: TRBV5-1
d_gene: -
abundance: -
CDR3aa: CASSLGQNEKLFF
CDR3nt: TGCGCCAGCAGCTTGGGACAGAATGAAAAACTGTTTTTT

j_gene: TRBJ2-5
v_gene: TRBV5-1
d_gene: -
abundance: -
CDR3aa: CASSYSGETQYF
CDR3nt: TGCGCCAGCAGCTACTCCGGGGAGACCCAGTACTTC

j_gene: TRBJ1-2
v_gene: TRBV27
d_gene: TRBD1
abundance: -
CDR3aa: CASSLTGRGYGYTF
CDR3nt: TGTGCCAGCAGTTTGACAGGGCGCGGCTATGGCTACACCTTC

j_gene: TRBJ1-6
v_gene: TRBV27
d_gene: TRBD1
abundance: -
CDR3aa: CASSLLWDSNSPLHF
CDR3nt: TGTGCCAGCAGTTTATTATGGGACAGTAATTCACCCCTCCACTTT

j_gene: TRBJ1-2
v_gene: TRBV27
d_gene: -
abundance: -
CDR3aa: CASRGLPYGYTF
CDR3nt: TGTGCCAGCAGGGGCCTTCCGTATGGCTACACCTTC

j_gene: TRBJ1-1
v_gene: TRBV19
d_gene: TRBD1
abundance: -
CDR3aa: CASQGDPNTEAFF
CDR3nt: TGTGCCAGCCAGGGGGACCCAAACACTGAAGCTTTCTTT

j_gene: TRBJ2-5
v_gene: TRBV27
d_gene: -
abundance: -
CDR3aa: CASTSGETQYF
CDR3nt: TGTGCCAGCACCTCAGGAGAGACCCAGTACTTC

j_gene: TRBJ1-5
v_gene: TRBV15
d_gene: TRBD1
abundance: -
CDR3aa: CATSRDLIGQGLKPQHF
CDR3nt: TGTGCCACCAGCAGAGATCTGATTGGACAGGGGTTGAAGCCCCAGCATTTT

j_gene: TRBJ1-5
v_gene: TRBV19
d_gene: TRBD1
abundance: -
CDR3aa: CASSMSRDRGGQPQHF
CDR3nt: TGTGCCAGTAGTATGAGCCGGGACAGGGGGGGGCAGCCCCAGCATTTT

j_gene: TRBJ2-1
v_gene: TRBV27
d_gene: TRBD1
abundance: once
CDR3aa: CASSVRQGQTNEQFF
CDR3nt: TGTGCCAGCTCAGTCAGACAGGGGCAAACTAATGAGCAGTTCTTC

j_gene: TRBJ2-2
v_gene: TRBV2
d_gene: TRBD1
abundance: -
CDR3aa: CASSEVQGASGELFF
CDR3nt: TGTGCCAGCAGTGAAGTACAGGGGGCCTCCGGGGAGCTGTTTTTT

j_gene: TRBJ1-6
v_gene: TRBV11-2
d_gene: TRBD1
abundance: -
CDR3aa: CASSPGGSPLHF
CDR3nt: TGTGCCAGCAGCCCAGGGGGTTCACCCCTCCACTTT

j_gene: TRBJ1-5
v_gene: TRBV5-1
d_gene: -
abundance: -
CDR3aa: CASSLGDRSNQPQHF
CDR3nt: TGCGCCAGCAGCTTGGGAGACAGAAGTAATCAGCCCCAGCATTTT

j_gene: TRBJ1-1
v_gene: TRBV10-3
d_gene: TRBD1
abundance: -
CDR3aa: CAISVRDRVNTEAFF
CDR3nt: TGTGCCATCAGTGTGAGGGACAGGGTGAACACTGAAGCTTTCTTT

j_gene: TRBJ1-1
v_gene: TRBV2
d_gene: -
abundance: -
CDR3aa: CASSELAGTNTEAFF
CDR3nt: TGTGCCAGCAGTGAATTGGCGGGGACGAACACTGAAGCTTTCTTT

j_gene: TRBJ1-1
v_gene: TRBV3-1/TRBV3-2
d_gene: -
abundance: -
CDR3aa: CASSQVLRGTEAFF
CDR3nt: TGTGCCAGCAGCCAAGTGCTAAGGGGCACTGAAGCTTTCTTT

j_gene: TRBJ2-7
v_gene: TRBV11-2
d_gene: TRBD2
abundance: -
CDR3aa: CASSLVSGAHEQYF
CDR3nt: TGTGCCAGCAGCTTAGTTAGCGGGGCCCACGAGCAGTACTTC

j_gene: TRBJ1-6
v_gene: TRBV7-9
d_gene: TRBD1
abundance: -
CDR3aa: CASSFGTGRSSPLHF
CDR3nt: TGTGCCAGCAGCTTCGGGACAGGGAGGAGTTCACCCCTCCACTTT

j_gene: TRBJ2-5
v_gene: TRBV27
d_gene: -
abundance: -
CDR3aa: CASSLSYQETQYF
CDR3nt: TGTGCCAGCAGTTTGTCATACCAAGAGACCCAGTACTTC

j_gene: TRBJ1-5
v_gene: TRBV19
d_gene: TRBD1
abundance: -
CDR3aa: CASSIGDSRGNQPQHF
CDR3nt: TGTGCCAGTAGTATCGGGGACAGCCGGGGCAATCAGCCCCAGCATTTT

j_gene: TRBJ2-1
v_gene: TRBV6-5
d_gene: -
abundance: -
CDR3aa: CASSYRGGYNEQFF
CDR3nt: TGTGCCAGCAGTTACAGAGGCGGATACAATGAGCAGTTCTTC

j_gene: TRBJ2-7
v_gene: TRBV7-8
d_gene: -
abundance: -
CDR3aa: CASSAGLARSYEQYF
CDR3nt: TGTGCCAGCAGCGCCGGGTTGGCCAGATCCTACGAGCAGTACTTC

j_gene: TRBJ2-1
v_gene: TRBV9
d_gene: TRBD2
abundance: -
CDR3aa: CASSVDGTSGRNEQFF
CDR3nt: TGTGCCAGCAGCGTAGACGGGACTAGCGGGCGAAATGAGCAGTTCTTC

j_gene: TRBJ1-2
v_gene: TRBV9
d_gene: TRBD1
abundance: -
CDR3aa: CASTPSTGGDYGYTF
CDR3nt: TGTGCCAGCACCCCGAGCACAGGGGGGGACTATGGCTACACCTTC

j_gene: TRBJ1-1
v_gene: TRBV5-4
d_gene: TRBD1
abundance: -
CDR3aa: CASSFRTGGLNTEAFF
CDR3nt: TGTGCCAGCAGCTTTAGGACAGGGGGCTTGAACACTGAAGCTTTCTTT